Each of the 7 T cell receptor beta chains below was sequenced from the same sample in a study of cytomegalovirus exposure and HLA in healthy donors. Researchers ran the PCR with 60 Vbeta and 13 Jbeta primers. Clones were read by immunoSEQ multiplex PCR, and TCRdb kept only the in-frame ones, dropping some. The data contain about 160,000 clones, 80% of them seen just once; the ten biggest clones take up around 5.8%. Sequencing used PBMCs. The receptors derive from a male donor in good health and CMV-seropositive.

In this sample, this clone turned up a few times. The V call is TRBV4-1, the J call TRBJ1-5; D gene uncertain. V was cut by 0 bases and J by 3 bases, with 9 bases left in between. This CDR3 is built from 15 residues. Germline V gives CDR1 MGHRA, CDR2 YSYEKL. The CDR3 loop reads CASSQDPQYNQPQHF. Here the CDR3 DNA reads TGCGCCAGCAGCCAAGATCCGCAGTACAATCAGCCCCAGCATTTT.

There are a few counts of this clone. The chain carries TRBV30 and TRBJ2-1, with 13 bases matching TRBD2. This CDR3 region has 15 residues. Germline CDR1 and CDR2: GTSNPN and SVGIG (reference sequence). The J segment lost 12 bases and the V segment lost 3 bases, leaving 11 bases of the junction unmatched. The CDR3, as DNA: TGTGCCTGGAGCCGACCGGGACTAGCGGGATTTGGGCAGTTCTTC. Translation gives CAWSRPGLAGFGQFF. The full variable domain, rest sourced from reference TRBV30 and TRBJ2-1, is SQTIHQWPATLVQPVGSPLSLECTVEGTSNPNLYWYRQAAGRGLQLLFYSVGIGQISSEVPQNLSASRPQDRQFILSSKKLLLSDSGFYLCAWSRPGLAGFGQFFGPGTRLTVL.

J is TRBJ2-1 and V is TRBV29-1; 8 bases match TRBD2. In germline, CDR1 is SQVTM, CDR2 ANQGSEA. V dropped 0 bases and J dropped 0; count of bases not matched to a gene: 7. The CDR3 runs 17 residues. Here the CDR3 DNA reads TGCAGCGTTGAAGATCGGGGGGGACTCTTCTCCTACAATGAGCAGTTCTTC. Amino acid sequence: CSVEDRGGLFSYNEQFF.

The rearrangement links TRBV13 to TRBJ2-7; unclear D gene. V was cut by 0 bases and J by 5 bases, with 5 bases left in between. Germline CDR1 is PRHDT and CDR2 is FYEKMQ (reference sequence). This CDR3 contains 12 residues. The CDR3 region is CASSLGLNEQYF. CDR3 in DNA: TGTGCCAGCAGCTTAGGCCTTAACGAGCAGTACTTC.

This clone came up a few times. The chain couples TRBV7-8 to TRBJ2-5; 7 positions agree with TRBD1. V lost 4 bases to trimming and J lost 2 bases; unmatched junction nucleotides: 7. CDR1 SGHVS and CDR2 FQNEAQ come from the germline V gene. This CDR3 is built from 15 residues. The CDR3 DNA follows: TGTGCCAGCAGCTCCCCCGCGACAGGGCAAGAGACCCAGTACTTC. Protein product: CASSSPATGQETQYF.

The genes are TRBV29-1 and TRBJ1-2, with D possibly TRBD1 on 6 matching bases. The CDR3 spans 15 residues. Trimming removed 5 bases from V and 3 bases from J, with 19 bases in between. CDR1 and CDR2 from the germline V gene are SQVTM and ANQGSEA. DNA for the CDR3: TGCAGCGTTTTAGGGGGAGCCAGGGACGACTATGGCTACACCTTC. Its protein product is CSVLGGARDDYGYTF.

In the case of this clone: Additional DNA sequences in this sample encode the identical CDR3. The rearrangement links TRBV7-3 to TRBJ2-1; D perhaps matches TRBD2 (6 bases). The CDR3 length is 15 residues. V shed 2 bases and J shed 0 bases, with 8 bases lying between them. Germline CDR1 and CDR2: SGHTA and FQGTGA. The CDR3 spells CASSLSGSSYNEQFF. CDR3 nucleotide sequence: TGTGCCAGCAGCTTATCCGGGAGCTCCTACAATGAGCAGTTCTTC.